The rows below give T cell receptor beta chains drawn from one sample of a study of OX40 agonist ivuxolimab in advanced cancers. The protocol was immunoSEQ multiplex PCR, while the TCRdb copy is restricted to in-frame clones and leaves out a portion. The data hold 90,000 to 130,000 clones, with around 93% observed a single time. The specimen was CD4+ or CD8+ T cells sorted from blood, collected in a trial of the OX40 agonist ivuxolimab. The receptor set was obtained from an adult with an advanced solid tumor such as melanoma, head and neck, liver or kidney cancer. Each CDR3 is given with its conserved first and last residue.

TRBJ2-3	TRBV25-1	CASSEFSQDTQYF
TRBJ2-1	TRBV5-4	CASSYRNEQFF
TRBJ1-1	TRBV6-5	CASHQNTEAFF
TRBJ1-5	TRBV19	CASSIGESTVAQHF
TRBJ2-7	TRBV6-5	CASSYGSENSYEQYF
TRBJ1-5	TRBV27	CASSSVIGVQPQHF
TRBJ2-4	TRBV2	CASSEQGNIQYF
TRBJ2-3	TRBV10-3	CAIRVAGTDTQYF
TRBJ2-7	TRBV29-1	CSVGQGSPYEQYF
TRBJ2-7	TRBV13	CASSFREYEQYF
TRBJ1-4	TRBV12-5	CASGLGRTDLNEKLFF
TRBJ2-5	TRBV6-1	CASSEATPGQVGGGETQYF
TRBJ2-3	TRBV10-3	CAISPGGDLGTDTQYF
TRBJ1-3	TRBV5-1	CASSPTGQNSGNTIYF
TRBJ2-6	TRBV5-1	CASSLSTPGANVLTF
TRBJ1-1	TRBV7-9	CASSFRGIEAFF
TRBJ1-1	TRBV12-5	CASGLDSTGTVNTEAFF
TRBJ2-5	TRBV5-4	CASSLPKETQYF
TRBJ2-2	TRBV5-1	CASSSTGSKGITGELFF
TRBJ1-1	TRBV2	CASGGDYTEAFF
TRBJ2-5	TRBV5-4	CASTSSGQETQYF
TRBJ2-2	TRBV18	CASSRRTDTGELFF
TRBJ2-5	TRBV9	CASSAGQGAFGETQYF
TRBJ1-2	TRBV9	CASDRVGYGYTF